This entry lists 7 T cell receptor beta chains sequenced from one sample in a study of blood T cell repertoires in COVID-19. TCRdb keeps only in-frame clones here, not all; method: immunoSEQ multiplex PCR. This sample carries over 30,000 clones, around 77% of them seen once, and the ten largest clones take about a sixth. Sequencing used peripheral blood. All receptors come from a human donor in a cohort sampled during active COVID-19.

The V gene is TRBV21-1, the J gene TRBJ1-1; the table's D call, TRBD1, was not checked against the DNA. TRBV21-1 is reported as a pseudogene. The CDR3 has 16 amino acids. The CDR3 nucleotides are TGTGCCAGCAGCCAATTAGAACAGGGGATTAGGACTGAAGCTTTCTTT. Residues: CASSQLEQGIRTEAFF.

The chain links TRBV15 to TRBJ2-7, with D maybe TRBD1 (5 bases). CDR1 is LNHNV, CDR2 YYDKDF, per germline (reference sequence). This CDR3 region has 16 residues. V gave up 0 bases and J gave up 7 bases, with 19 bases separating them. The chain's CDR3 is CATSRDSPGPGGEQYF. CDR3 DNA sequence: TGTGCCACCAGCAGAGATTCCCCAGGGCCCGGCGGAGAGCAGTACTTC.

This chain uses TRBV12-3 or TRBV12-4 with TRBJ2-3; tentatively, D is TRBD2 (5 bases). The CDR3 length is 13 residues. The V end lost 2 bases, the J end lost 3 bases, and 6 bases lay between the germline ends. In DNA, the CDR3 is TGTGCCAGCAGTTTACGGGGAACAGATACGCAGTATTTT. This gives the protein CASSLRGTDTQYF.

The V and J genes are TRBV28 and TRBJ2-5; 7 bases are a match to TRBD1. V trimming: 5 bases; J trimming: 3 bases; junction bases outside the gene matches: 9. CDR1 and CDR2 from the germline V gene are MDHEN and SYDVKM. This CDR3 is 15 amino acids long. CDR3 DNA sequence: TGTGCCAGCAGTGACACTACAGGGGCCAAAGAGACCCAGTACTTC. This codes for CASSDTTGAKETQYF. Based on the CDR3 plus reference TRBV28 and TRBJ2-5, the full variable domain is DVKVTQSSRYLVKRTGEKVFLECVQDMDHENMFWYRQDPGLGLRLIYFSYDVKMKEKGDIPEGYSVSREKKERFSLILESASTNQTSMYLCASSDTTGAKETQYFGPGTRLLVL.

The chain employs TRBV9 and TRBJ1-2; D ambiguous. The CDR3 is 11 amino acids. Trimming took off 3 bases at V and 8 bases at J, with 8 bases between the two ends. The germline CDR1 and CDR2 sequences are SGDLS and YYNGEE. The DNA for the CDR3 is TGTGCCAGCAGCGCGAGGGAAGGCTACACCTTC. This encodes CASSAREGYTF.

This clone was seen a handful of times. The chain links TRBV3-1 (or the pseudogene TRBV3-2) to TRBJ2-1; D gene unclear. The CDR3 is 13 residues long. Germline-derived CDR1 and CDR2 are LGHDT and YNNKEL (reference sequence). Deletions cut 1 base from V and 6 bases from J, with 7 bases between. The CDR3 loop is CASSQGRGNEQFF. DNA of the CDR3: TGTGCCAGCAGCCAAGGGAGAGGCAATGAGCAGTTCTTC.

The rearrangement uses TRBV7-2 and TRBJ2-1, with 7 positions matching TRBD2. V gave up 5 bases and J gave up 6 bases; unmatched junction bases: 13. Germline V lookup: CDR1 SGHTA, CDR2 FQGNSA. The CDR3 is 16 amino acids. This chain's CDR3 is CASSQRWASGVNEQFF. CDR3 in DNA: TGTGCCAGCAGCCAAAGGTGGGCTAGCGGCGTCAATGAGCAGTTCTTC.